At least ten counts were recorded for the clone carrying this T cell receptor beta chain. Clinical symptoms and serum thyroxine were used for diagnosis; TRAb, thyroid ultrasound and orbital computed tomography were also relied on. RNA transcripts were the template, and TCR beta CDR3 regions were amplified from them. Second-round multiplex PCR came after a first-round RT-PCR that employed HTBI primers. Each CDR3 protein gets one entry after TCRdb re-called the multiplex PCR reads with MiXCR. The table includes over 150,000 distinct CDR3 sequences, over 35% detected once. This entry comes from a study of Graves' ophthalmopathy and Graves' hyperthyroidism. V lost 4 bases, J lost 0 bases, and 7 bases lay in between. Germline lookup yields CDR1 SGHRS and CDR2 YFSETQ. This CDR3 spans 13 amino acids.

The genes are TRBV5-1 and TRBJ1-1; D not certain. Sequencing was performed on peripheral blood. The sequence was collected from a woman aged 40-49 years with Graves' ophthalmopathy. The CDR3 loop is CASSARVNTEAFF. CDR3 DNA sequence: TGCGCCAGCAGCGCCCGGGTGAACACTGAAGCTTTCTTT. The full variable domain, its missing parts supplied by reference TRBV5-1 and TRBJ1-1, is KAGVTQTPRYLIKTRGQQVTLSCSPISGHRSVSWYQQTPGQGLQFLFEYFSETQRNKGNFPGRFSGRQFSNSRSEMNVSTLELGDSALYLCASSARVNTEAFFGQGTRLTVV.